This is a list of T cell receptor beta chains from one sample in a study of T cell changes during pregnancy in multiple sclerosis. The method was immunoSEQ multiplex PCR; TCRdb's version includes in-frame clones alone and lacks a portion of them. The sample lists 50,000 to 75,000 clones, about 92% occurring once. The sample consisted of peripheral blood, taken in the first trimester of pregnancy. The source of these receptors is a female donor in good health, enrolled as a control in a pregnancy study. The CDR3 runs from the conserved cysteine through the conserved F or W. The order of the fields is V gene, J gene, CDR3 protein.

>TRBV6-5|TRBJ1-2
CASSALPGQGYGYTF
>TRBV5-1|TRBJ1-2
CASSPWTGGGYGYTF
>TRBV27|TRBJ2-1
CASSLRLSSYNEQFF
>TRBV9|TRBJ2-1
CASSSHPRDRAYNEQFF
>TRBV6-5|TRBJ1-5
CASSVRRASNQPQHF
>TRBV28|TRBJ2-7
CASRTNGQGGSYEQYF
>TRBV28|TRBJ2-2
CASGGDHSNTGELFF
>TRBV11-2|TRBJ2-3
CASSLVTGPYF
>TRBV28|TRBJ2-3
CASSLAASGRAAQYF
>TRBV5-6|TRBJ1-6
CASSFDRGPYNSPLHF
>TRBV4-1|TRBJ1-2
CASSLGRSGIRDGYTF
>TRBV6-1|TRBJ2-7
CASSEAGWGTASYEQYF
>TRBV28|TRBJ2-1
CASTELAGVGFF
>TRBV6-1|TRBJ1-5
CASRTAGNQPQHF
>TRBV9|TRBJ2-5
CASSSQVGGALGTQYF
>TRBV7-2|TRBJ2-7
CASSTAGTGAYEQYF
>TRBV6-5|TRBJ1-6
CASRGRDNSPLHF
>TRBV6-1|TRBJ1-5
CASGDGYSNQPQHF
>TRBV6-6|TRBJ2-2
CAIFQGGELFF
>TRBV9|TRBJ1-4
CASSVLDGGEKLFF
>TRBV4-3|TRBJ2-3
CASSQDIGAGGQAQYF
>TRBV4-3|TRBJ1-1
CASSTGSEASEAFF
>TRBV5-4|TRBJ2-1
CASSFSGGVHNEQFF
>TRBV18|TRBJ2-5
CASSPLAGGGIQETQYF
>TRBV28|TRBJ1-2
CASNPGAHYGYTF
>TRBV5-1|TRBJ2-2
CASSARDTYTGELFF
>TRBV5-8|TRBJ1-4
CASSFIVRTVPTNEKLFF
>TRBV5-5|TRBJ2-7
CASGGPGSSYEQYF
>TRBV5-1|TRBJ2-3
CASSLDSGPDTQYF
>TRBV5-1|TRBJ2-1
CASRPTISGHPYNEQFF
>TRBV27|TRBJ2-2
CASSRTDRAPGELFF
>TRBV5-4|TRBJ1-1
CASSPPGTEAFF
>TRBV6-5|TRBJ2-7
CASSYSRTGYEQYF
>TRBV19|TRBJ1-5
CASSGDRGREPQHF
>TRBV5-6|TRBJ2-3
CASSFRTGLDTQYF
>TRBV7-6|TRBJ2-7
CASSLQDSNYEQYF
>TRBV9|TRBJ2-7
CASSPRLAGVYEQYF
>TRBV11-3|TRBJ2-1
CASSFGRGVYNEQFF
>TRBV7-2|TRBJ2-5
CASSLGAGGPSETQYF
>TRBV9|TRBJ1-3
CASSDLVGDTIYF
>TRBV28|TRBJ2-7
CASSLLGGTTYEQYF
>TRBV2|TRBJ1-4
CASSRSGDNEKLFF
>TRBV7-2|TRBJ1-1
CASSLSRDRVMNTEAFF
>TRBV20-1|TRBJ1-2
CSADRAYGYTF
>TRBV5-4|TRBJ2-7
CASSLEAGEDSYEQYF
>TRBV27|TRBJ1-4
CASSPWDTNEKLFF
>TRBV19|TRBJ2-7
CASSIGAGGSYEQYF
>TRBV11-3|TRBJ2-2
CASSLESSNTGELFF
>TRBV6-5|TRBJ1-1
CASSYSGQGLTEAFF